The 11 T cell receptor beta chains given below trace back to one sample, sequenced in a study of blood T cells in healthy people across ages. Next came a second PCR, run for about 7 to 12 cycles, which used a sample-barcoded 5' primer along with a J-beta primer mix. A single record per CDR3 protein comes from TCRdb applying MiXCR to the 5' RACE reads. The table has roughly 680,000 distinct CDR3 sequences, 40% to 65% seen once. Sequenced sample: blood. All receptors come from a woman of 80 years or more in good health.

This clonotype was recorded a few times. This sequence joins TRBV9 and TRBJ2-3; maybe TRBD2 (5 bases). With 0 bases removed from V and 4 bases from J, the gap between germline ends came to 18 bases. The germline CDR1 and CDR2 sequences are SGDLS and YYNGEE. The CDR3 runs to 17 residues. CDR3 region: CASSVAGTGSRADTQYF. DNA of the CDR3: TGTGCCAGCAGCGTAGCTGGAACGGGGAGTAGGGCAGATACGCAGTATTTT.

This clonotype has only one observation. CDR3 sequence reads: CASSQSRAGELFF. CDR3 DNA sequence: TGTGCCAGCAGCCAATCACGGGCCGGGGAGCTGTTTTTT. The chain employs TRBV3-1 and TRBJ2-2; D uncertain. CDR3 size: 13 residues. Germline V lookup: CDR1 LGHDT, CDR2 YNNKEL (reference sequence). V shed 2 bases and J shed 6 bases, with 7 bases lying between them.

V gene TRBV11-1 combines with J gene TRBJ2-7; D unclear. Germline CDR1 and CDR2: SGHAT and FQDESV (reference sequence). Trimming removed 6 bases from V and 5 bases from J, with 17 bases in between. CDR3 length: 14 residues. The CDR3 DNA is TGTGCCAGCAGAGTTAGCAGTTCTACAGACGAGCAGTACTTC. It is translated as CASRVSSSTDEQYF. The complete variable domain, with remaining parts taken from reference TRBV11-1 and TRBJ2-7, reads EAEVAQSPRYKITEKSQAVAFWCDPISGHATLYWYRQILGQGPELLVQFQDESVVDDSQLPKDRFSAERLKGVDSTLKIQPAELGDSAMYLCASRVSSSTDEQYFGPGTRLTVT.

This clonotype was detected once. CDR3 sequence: CAIRGTGALNEQFF. In DNA form, the CDR3 reads TGTGCCATCAGGGGGACAGGGGCCCTCAATGAGCAGTTCTTC. The gene calls are TRBV10-3 and TRBJ2-1; TRBD1 matches at 10 bases. Germline CDR1 reads ENHRY; CDR2 reads SYGVKD. This CDR3 region has 14 residues. V was clipped by 6 bases and J by 6 bases; unmatched bases: 5.

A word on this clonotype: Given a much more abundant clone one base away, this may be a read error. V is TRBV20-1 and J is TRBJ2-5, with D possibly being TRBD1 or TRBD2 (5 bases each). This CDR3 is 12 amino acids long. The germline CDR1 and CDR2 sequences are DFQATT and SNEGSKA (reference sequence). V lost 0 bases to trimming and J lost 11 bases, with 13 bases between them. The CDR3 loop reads CSAREGPPIQYF. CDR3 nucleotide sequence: TGCAGTGCTAGAGAGGGACCGCCAATACAGTACTTC.

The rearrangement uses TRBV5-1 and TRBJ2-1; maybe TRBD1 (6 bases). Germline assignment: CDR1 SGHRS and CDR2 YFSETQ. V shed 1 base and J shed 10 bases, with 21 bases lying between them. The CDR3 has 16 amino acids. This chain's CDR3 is CASSLNSRPARGEQFF. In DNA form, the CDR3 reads TGCGCCAGCAGCTTGAATTCAAGGCCGGCTAGGGGGGAGCAGTTCTTC.

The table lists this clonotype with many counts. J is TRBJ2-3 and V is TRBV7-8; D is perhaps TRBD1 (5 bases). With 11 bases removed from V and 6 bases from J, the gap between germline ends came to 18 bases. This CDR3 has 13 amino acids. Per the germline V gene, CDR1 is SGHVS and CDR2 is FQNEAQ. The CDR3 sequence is CASRRQSPDTQYF. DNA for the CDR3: TGTGCCTCGAGGAGACAGAGCCCCGATACGCAGTATTTT.

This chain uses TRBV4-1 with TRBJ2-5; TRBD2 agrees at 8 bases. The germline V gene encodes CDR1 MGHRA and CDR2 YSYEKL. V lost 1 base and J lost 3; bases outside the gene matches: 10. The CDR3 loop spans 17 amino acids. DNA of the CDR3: TGCGCCAGCAGCCAAGCCGCCGGGCAGCGGGGGAAAGAGACCCAGTACTTC. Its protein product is CASSQAAGQRGKETQYF.

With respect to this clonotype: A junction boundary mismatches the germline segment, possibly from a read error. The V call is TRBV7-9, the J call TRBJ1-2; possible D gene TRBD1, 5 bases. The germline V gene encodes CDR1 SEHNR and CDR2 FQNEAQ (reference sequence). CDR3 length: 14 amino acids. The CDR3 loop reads CASSVALPTEDYTF. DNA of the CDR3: TGTGCCAGCAGCGTAGCACTACCGACAGAGGACTACACCTTC.

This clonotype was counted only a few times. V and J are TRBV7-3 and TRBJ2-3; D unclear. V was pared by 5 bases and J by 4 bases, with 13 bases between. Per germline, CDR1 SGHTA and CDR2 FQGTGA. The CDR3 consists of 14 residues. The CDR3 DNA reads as TGTGCCAGCAGCCAGGCCCTAGGTTCAGATACGCAGTATTTT. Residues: CASSQALGSDTQYF.

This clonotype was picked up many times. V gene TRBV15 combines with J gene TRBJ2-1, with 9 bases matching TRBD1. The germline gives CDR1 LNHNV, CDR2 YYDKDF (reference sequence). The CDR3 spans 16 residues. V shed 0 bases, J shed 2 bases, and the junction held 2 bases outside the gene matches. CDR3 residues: CATSRDRTGAYNEQFF. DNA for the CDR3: TGTGCCACCAGCAGAGATAGGACAGGGGCCTACAATGAGCAGTTCTTC.